The next 17 T cell receptor beta chains were all read from a single sample in a study of technical replicates of blood from a few donors. Here immunoSEQ multiplex PCR was the method, and the copy in TCRdb shows in-frame clones only, minus some. The sample has fewer than 75,000 clones; over 75% are singletons. Sequencing was performed on PBMCs. The receptors come from a human donor in good health. Some clones in this sample may be carry-over from other donors' samples.

The chain employs TRBV7-9 and TRBJ2-2, with 7 nucleotides matching TRBD2. V gave up 3 bases and J gave up 4 bases; unmatched junction bases: 8. The CDR3 has 16 amino acids. Germline values: CDR1 SEHNR, CDR2 FQNEAQ (reference sequence). The chain's CDR3 is CASSFRGSMGTGELFF. CDR3 sequence (DNA): TGTGCCAGCAGCTTCCGCGGGAGCATGGGCACCGGGGAGCTGTTTTTT.

This clone was counted once. The chain employs TRBV4-3 and TRBJ2-7; D unresolved. Trimming cost V 0 bases and J 5 bases, with 14 bases left between them. The germline V gene encodes CDR1 LGHNA and CDR2 YSLEER. The CDR3 covers 15 residues. CDR3 sequence reads: CASSQDSLEDDEQYF. CDR3 DNA: TGCGCCAGCAGCCAAGATAGCCTAGAAGACGACGAGCAGTACTTC.

The chain employs TRBV6-4 and TRBJ1-6; D gene uncertain. Germline V lookup: CDR1 MRHNA, CDR2 SNTAGT. Trimming took 0 bases from V and 9 from J, leaving 6 bases between them. The CDR3 length is 13 residues. The CDR3: CASSDSIISPLHF. CDR3 bases: TGTGCCAGCAGTGACTCAATAATTTCACCCCTCCACTTT.

V usage is TRBV5-4 and J usage is TRBJ2-7, with 7 bases matching TRBD2. Germline assignment: CDR1 SGHNT and CDR2 YYREEE (reference sequence). Unmatched junction bases numbered 8, after V lost 4 bases and J lost 1 base. The CDR3 spans 15 residues. CDR3 sequence: CASSGEGPFSYEQYF. The CDR3 coding sequence is TGTGCCAGCAGCGGGGAGGGACCCTTTTCCTACGAGCAGTACTTC.

This sequence joins TRBV6-5 and TRBJ1-1, with D perhaps matching TRBD1 (6 bases). Trimming pared 4 bases from V and 0 bases from J, leaving 15 bases between. Germline V gives CDR1 MNHEY, CDR2 SVGAGI. The CDR3 runs 16 residues. CDR3 sequence: CASSSGQSWMNTEAFF. The CDR3 DNA reads TGTGCCAGCAGTTCCGGACAGTCTTGGATGAACACTGAAGCTTTCTTT.

The V gene is TRBV11-2, the J gene TRBJ2-3, with TRBD2 as a possible D gene (5 bases). CDR3 length: 14 residues. Germline-derived CDR1 and CDR2 are SGHAT and FQNNGV. Trimming removed 3 bases at V and 0 bases at J, with 7 bases between. The CDR3 region has the DNA TGTGCCAGCAGCTTCACTAGTAGCACAGATACGCAGTATTTT. Encoded protein: CASSFTSSTDTQYF.

The V gene is TRBV6-5, the J gene TRBJ1-2, with D maybe TRBD1 (5 bases). Germline assignment: CDR1 MNHEY and CDR2 SVGAGI. The CDR3 is 14 residues long. Trimming removed 6 bases from V and 3 bases from J, with 14 bases in between. The CDR3 reads CASSPAGRDYGYTF. CDR3 DNA: TGTGCCAGCAGCCCCGCGGGACGGGACTATGGCTACACCTTC.

V is TRBV19 and J is TRBJ2-3; 7 nucleotides match TRBD2. The germline gives CDR1 LNHDA, CDR2 SQIVND (reference sequence). The CDR3 loop spans 14 amino acids. The trim removed 6 bases at V and 4 bases at J, leaving 7 bases unmatched. Here the CDR3 DNA reads TGTGCCAGTAGGATTGGCGGGAGTTCAGATACGCAGTATTTT. This translates into CASRIGGSSDTQYF.

This chain joins TRBV18 and TRBJ2-2, with D perhaps TRBD1 (5 bases). Looked up from germline, CDR1 is KGHSH and CDR2 is LQKENI. This CDR3 spans 16 amino acids. V lost 1 base, J lost 2 bases, and 11 bases lay in between. DNA for the CDR3: TGTGCCAGCTCACCACTTTCGCAGGGAAACACCGGGGAGCTGTTTTTT. Its translation is CASSPLSQGNTGELFF.

The rearrangement joins TRBV7-8 to TRBJ2-2; TRBD2 aligns across 9 bases. This CDR3 is 16 amino acids long. Germline values: CDR1 SGHVS, CDR2 FQNEAQ. With 10 bases clipped from V and 1 base from J, the junction kept 10 bases outside the gene matches. The CDR3 nucleotides are TGTGCCATCAAGCTCGGAGCGGGGGGGAACACCGGGGAGCTGTTTTTT. Its translation: CAIKLGAGGNTGELFF.

The gene calls are TRBV19 and TRBJ1-6; weak D call: TRBD1 (5 bases). V dropped 8 bases and J dropped 7 bases, with 9 bases sitting between them. The CDR3 has 12 amino acids. Germline assignment: CDR1 LNHDA and CDR2 SQIVND (reference sequence). The CDR3 loop is CASGQGNSPLHF. The CDR3 coding sequence is TGTGCCAGTGGCCAGGGAAATTCACCCCTCCACTTT.

The chain uses TRBV18 and TRBJ1-2; the match to TRBD1 covers 8 bases. V shed 6 bases, J shed 8 bases, and the junction held 5 bases outside the gene matches. The CDR3 runs 12 residues. The V gene's germline CDR1 is KGHSH and CDR2 LQKENI. CDR3 coding DNA: TGTGCCAGCTCCCCAGACAGGGGCGGCTACACCTTC. As protein: CASSPDRGGYTF.

CDR3 region: CASSLAVRTEQFF. The CDR3 nucleotides are TGTGCCAGCAGCTTAGCGGTCCGGACAGAGCAGTTCTTC. This chain links TRBV7-2 with TRBJ2-1; maybe TRBD1 (5 bases). V was cut by 0 bases and J by 10 bases, with 10 bases left in between. This CDR3 contains 13 residues. Germline V gene sequence: CDR1 SGHTA, CDR2 FQGNSA.

The chain uses TRBV2 and TRBJ2-2; TRBD2 matches 10 bases. The CDR3 consists of 15 residues. CDR1 and CDR2 (germline): SNHLY, FYNNEI. V was pared by 4 bases and J by 4 bases, with 3 bases of the junction left unmatched. The CDR3 DNA reads TGTGCCAGCAGTGCTAGCGGGAGTTCCACCGGGGAGCTGTTTTTT. It is translated as CASSASGSSTGELFF. Looking up the rest from reference TRBV2 and TRBJ2-2 gives the full variable domain: EPEVTQTPSHQVTQMGQEVILRCVPISNHLYFYWYRQILGQKVEFLVSFYNNEISEKSEIFDDQFSVERPDGSNFTLKIRSTKLEDSAMYFCASSASGSSTGELFFGEGSRLTVL.

The chain employs TRBV10-3 and TRBJ1-1; 7 nucleotides agree with TRBD1. V was clipped by 3 bases and J by 3 bases; unmatched bases: 13. The CDR3 has 17 residues. The germline gives CDR1 ENHRY, CDR2 SYGVKD. The CDR3 loop reads CAISDHRGTIIDTEAFF. Written as DNA, the CDR3 is TGTGCCATCAGTGACCACAGGGGCACGATAATAGACACTGAAGCTTTCTTT.

V gene TRBV5-6 combines with J gene TRBJ1-2, with a weak D call TRBD1 (5 bases). The V and J ends lost 1 base and 4 bases respectively, with 8 bases between them. This CDR3 has 13 residues. Germline V gene sequence: CDR1 SGHDT, CDR2 YYEEEE. Here the CDR3 DNA reads TGTGCCAGCAGCTTGTACCAGGGCTATGGCTACACCTTC. Translation: CASSLYQGYGYTF.

This clone has a handful of counts. The gene calls are TRBV11-2 and TRBJ1-1; D unclear. There are 13 residues in the CDR3. Between the trimmed V and J ends, which lost 8 bases and 1 base, there was a span of 11 bases. The germline gives CDR1 SGHAT, CDR2 FQNNGV. CDR3 protein: CASGLQTNTEAFF. The CDR3 DNA reads TGTGCCAGCGGATTACAGACGAACACTGAAGCTTTCTTT.